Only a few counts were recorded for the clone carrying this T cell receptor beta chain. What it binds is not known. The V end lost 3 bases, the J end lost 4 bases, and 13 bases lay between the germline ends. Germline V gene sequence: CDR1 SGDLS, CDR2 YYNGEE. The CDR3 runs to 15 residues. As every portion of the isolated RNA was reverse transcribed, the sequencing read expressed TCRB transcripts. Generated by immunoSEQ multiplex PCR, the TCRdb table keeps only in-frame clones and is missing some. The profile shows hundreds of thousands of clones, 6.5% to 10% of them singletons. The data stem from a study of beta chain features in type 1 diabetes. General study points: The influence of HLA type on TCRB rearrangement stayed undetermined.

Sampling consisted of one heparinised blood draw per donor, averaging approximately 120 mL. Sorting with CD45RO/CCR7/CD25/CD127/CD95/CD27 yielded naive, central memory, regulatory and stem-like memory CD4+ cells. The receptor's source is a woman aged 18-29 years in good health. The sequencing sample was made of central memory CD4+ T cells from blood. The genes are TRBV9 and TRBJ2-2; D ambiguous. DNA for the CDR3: TGTGCCAGCAGCGCCCAGGTTACTCTCACCGGGGAGCTGTTTTTT. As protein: CASSAQVTLTGELFF.